This T cell receptor (beta chain) derives from a study of control samples from healthy donors and cancer patients. Generated by immunoSEQ multiplex PCR, the TCRdb table keeps only in-frame clones and is missing some. Found here are about 89,000 clones, under 90% of them singletons; the top ten hold more than 2%. V was trimmed by 3 bases and J by 1 base, leaving 6 bases between them. This CDR3 comprises 12 residues. Germline-derived CDR1 and CDR2 are SQVTM and ANQGSEA. This rearrangement joins TRBV29-1 to TRBJ1-1; no firm D call. The specimen was blood. The sequence derives from a woman aged 40 to 50 in good health. DNA of the CDR3: TGCAGCGTTGAGTCGGGGAACACTGAAGCTTTCTTT. Protein sequence: CSVESGNTEAFF.